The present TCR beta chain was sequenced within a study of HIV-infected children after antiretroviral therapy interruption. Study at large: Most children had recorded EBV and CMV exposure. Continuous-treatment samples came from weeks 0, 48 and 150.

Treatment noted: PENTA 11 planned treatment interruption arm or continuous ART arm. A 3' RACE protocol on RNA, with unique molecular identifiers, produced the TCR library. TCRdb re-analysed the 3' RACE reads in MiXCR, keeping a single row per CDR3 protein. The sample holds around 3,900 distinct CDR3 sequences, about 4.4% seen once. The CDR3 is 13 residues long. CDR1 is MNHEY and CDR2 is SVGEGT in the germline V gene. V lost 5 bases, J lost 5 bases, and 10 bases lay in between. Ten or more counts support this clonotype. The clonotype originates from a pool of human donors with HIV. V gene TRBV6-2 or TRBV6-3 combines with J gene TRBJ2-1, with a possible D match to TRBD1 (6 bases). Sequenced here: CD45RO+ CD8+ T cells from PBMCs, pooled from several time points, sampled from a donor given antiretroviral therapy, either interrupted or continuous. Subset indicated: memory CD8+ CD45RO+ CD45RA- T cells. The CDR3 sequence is CASSPDSHNEQFF. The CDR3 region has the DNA TGTGCCAGCAGTCCGGACAGCCACAATGAGCAGTTCTTC.